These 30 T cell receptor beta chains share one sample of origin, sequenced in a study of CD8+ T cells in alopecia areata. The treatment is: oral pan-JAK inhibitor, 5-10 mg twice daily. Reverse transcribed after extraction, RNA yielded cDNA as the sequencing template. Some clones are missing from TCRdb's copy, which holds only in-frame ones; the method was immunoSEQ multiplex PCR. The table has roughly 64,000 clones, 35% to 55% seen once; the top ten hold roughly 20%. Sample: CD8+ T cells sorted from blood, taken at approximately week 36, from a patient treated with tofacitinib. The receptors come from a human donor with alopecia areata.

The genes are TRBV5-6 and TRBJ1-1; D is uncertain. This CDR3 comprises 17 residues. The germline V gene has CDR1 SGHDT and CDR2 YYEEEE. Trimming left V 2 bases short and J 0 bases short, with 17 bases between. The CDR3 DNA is TGTGCCAGCAGCTTAAAGGGCCTTATCACCATGAACACTGAAGCTTTCTTT. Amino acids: CASSLKGLITMNTEAFF.

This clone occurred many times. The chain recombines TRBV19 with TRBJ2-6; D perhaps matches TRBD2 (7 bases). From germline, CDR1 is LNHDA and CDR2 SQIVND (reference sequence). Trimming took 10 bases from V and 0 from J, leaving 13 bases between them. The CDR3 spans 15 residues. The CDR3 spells CATKGGYSGANVLTF. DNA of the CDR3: TGTGCCACTAAGGGGGGGTACTCTGGGGCCAACGTCCTGACTTTC.

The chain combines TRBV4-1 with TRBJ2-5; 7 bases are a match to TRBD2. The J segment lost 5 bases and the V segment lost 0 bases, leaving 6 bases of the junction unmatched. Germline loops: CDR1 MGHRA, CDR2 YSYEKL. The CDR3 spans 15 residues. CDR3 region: CASSQDAGDLETQYF. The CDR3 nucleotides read TGCGCCAGCAGCCAAGATGCGGGAGATCTGGAGACCCAGTACTTC.

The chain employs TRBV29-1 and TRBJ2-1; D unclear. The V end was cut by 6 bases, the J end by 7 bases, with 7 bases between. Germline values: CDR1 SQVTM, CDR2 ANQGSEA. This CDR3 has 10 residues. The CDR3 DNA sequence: TGCAGCGTCGCCCGGAATGAGCAGTTCTTC. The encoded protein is CSVARNEQFF.

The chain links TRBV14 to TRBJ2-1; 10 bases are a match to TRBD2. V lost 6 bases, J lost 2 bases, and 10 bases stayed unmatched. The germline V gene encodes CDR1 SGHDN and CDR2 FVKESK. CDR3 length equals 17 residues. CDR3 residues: CASRPSSGRAPYNEQFF. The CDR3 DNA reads TGTGCCAGCAGACCTTCAAGCGGGAGGGCGCCCTACAATGAGCAGTTCTTC. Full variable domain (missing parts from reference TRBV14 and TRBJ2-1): EAGVTQFPSHSVIEKGQTVTLRCDPISGHDNLYWYRRVMGKEIKFLLHFVKESKQDESGMPNNRFLAERTGGTYSTLKVQPAELEDSGVYFCASRPSSGRAPYNEQFFGPGTRLTVL.

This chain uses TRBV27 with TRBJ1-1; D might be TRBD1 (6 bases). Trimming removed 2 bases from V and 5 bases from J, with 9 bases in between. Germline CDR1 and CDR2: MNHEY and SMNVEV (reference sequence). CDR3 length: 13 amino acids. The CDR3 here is CASSLMGTTEAFF. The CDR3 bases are TGTGCCAGCAGTTTAATGGGGACAACTGAAGCTTTCTTT.

The chain's CDR3 is CASRLGGLGETQYF. Written as DNA, the CDR3 is TGTGCCAGCAGACTAGGTGGCCTTGGAGAGACCCAGTACTTC. The chain joins TRBV11-2 to TRBJ2-5, with D perhaps TRBD2 (5 bases). The CDR3 runs to 14 residues. V gave up 6 bases and J gave up 4 bases, with 15 bases separating them. The germline V gene has CDR1 SGHAT and CDR2 FQNNGV.

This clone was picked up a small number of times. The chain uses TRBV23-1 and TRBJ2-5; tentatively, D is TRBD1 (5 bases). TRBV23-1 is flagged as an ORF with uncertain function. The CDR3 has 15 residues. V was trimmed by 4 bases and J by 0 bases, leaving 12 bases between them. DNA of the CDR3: TGCGCCAGCAGTCCGCACGTCAGGGACCAAGAGACCCAGTACTTC. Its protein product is CASSPHVRDQETQYF.

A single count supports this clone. The CDR3 coding sequence is TGTGCCAGTGGCAATCAGCCCCAGCATTTT. Translated, it gives CASGNQPQHF. The chain carries TRBV27 and TRBJ1-5; D remains ambiguous. The ends were cut back, 9 bases at V and 2 bases at J, with 2 bases in the middle. Germline lookup yields CDR1 MNHEY and CDR2 SMNVEV (reference sequence). The CDR3 is 10 amino acids.

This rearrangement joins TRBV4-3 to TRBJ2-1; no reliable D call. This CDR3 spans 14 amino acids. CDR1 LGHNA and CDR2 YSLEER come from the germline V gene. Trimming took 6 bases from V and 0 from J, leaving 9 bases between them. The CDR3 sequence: CASRQHLSYNEQFF. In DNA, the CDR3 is TGCGCCAGCAGGCAACACCTCTCCTACAATGAGCAGTTCTTC.

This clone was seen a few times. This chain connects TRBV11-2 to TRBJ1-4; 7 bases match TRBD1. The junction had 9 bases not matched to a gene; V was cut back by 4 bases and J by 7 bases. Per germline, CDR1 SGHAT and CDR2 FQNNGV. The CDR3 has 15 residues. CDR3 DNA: TGTGCCAGCAGCTCCCGACAGGGCCTCGTTGAAAAACTGTTTTTT. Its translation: CASSSRQGLVEKLFF.

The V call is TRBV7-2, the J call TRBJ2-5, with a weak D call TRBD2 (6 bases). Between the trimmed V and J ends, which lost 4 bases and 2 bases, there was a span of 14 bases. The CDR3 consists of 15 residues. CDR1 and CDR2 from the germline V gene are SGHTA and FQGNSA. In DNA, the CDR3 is TGTGCCAGCAGCTGGGGAAGTAGCGGACAAGAGACCCAGTACTTC. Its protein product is CASSWGSSGQETQYF.

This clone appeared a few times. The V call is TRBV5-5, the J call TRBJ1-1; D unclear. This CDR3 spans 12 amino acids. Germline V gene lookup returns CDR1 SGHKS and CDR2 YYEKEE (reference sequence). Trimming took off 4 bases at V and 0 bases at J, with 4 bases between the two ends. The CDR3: CASSPMNTEAFF. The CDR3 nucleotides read TGTGCCAGCAGCCCAATGAACACTGAAGCTTTCTTT.

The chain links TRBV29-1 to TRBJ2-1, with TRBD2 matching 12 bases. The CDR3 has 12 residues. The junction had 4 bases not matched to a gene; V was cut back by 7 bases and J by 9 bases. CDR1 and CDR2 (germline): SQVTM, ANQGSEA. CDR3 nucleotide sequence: TGCAGCGCACCACTAGCGGGAGGTGAGCAGTTCTTC. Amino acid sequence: CSAPLAGGEQFF.

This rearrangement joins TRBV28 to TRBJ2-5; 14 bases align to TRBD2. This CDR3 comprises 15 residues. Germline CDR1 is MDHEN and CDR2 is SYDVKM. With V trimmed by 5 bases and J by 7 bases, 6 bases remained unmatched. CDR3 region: CASSIGTSGRGTQYF. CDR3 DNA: TGTGCCAGCAGTATAGGGACTAGCGGGAGAGGGACCCAGTACTTC.

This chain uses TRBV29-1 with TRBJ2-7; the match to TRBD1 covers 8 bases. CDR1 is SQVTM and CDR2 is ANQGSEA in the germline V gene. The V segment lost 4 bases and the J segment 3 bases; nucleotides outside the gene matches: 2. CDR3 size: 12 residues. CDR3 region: CSVATGVYEQYF. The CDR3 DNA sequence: TGCAGCGTTGCGACAGGGGTCTACGAGCAGTACTTC.

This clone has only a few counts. The CDR3 nucleotides are TGCAGCGTTGATTTACCGGGCTCCTACGAGCAGTACTTC. It is translated as CSVDLPGSYEQYF. The genes are TRBV29-1 and TRBJ2-7; D call uncertain. The CDR3 runs 13 residues. Between the trimmed V and J ends, which lost 3 bases and 0 bases, there was a span of 9 bases. The germline V gene encodes CDR1 SQVTM and CDR2 ANQGSEA.

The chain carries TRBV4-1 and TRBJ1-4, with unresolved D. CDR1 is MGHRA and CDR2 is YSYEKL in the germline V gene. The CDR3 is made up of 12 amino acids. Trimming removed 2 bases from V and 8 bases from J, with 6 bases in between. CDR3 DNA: TGCGCCAGCAGCCAAAGCTGGGAAAAACTGTTTTTT. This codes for CASSQSWEKLFF.

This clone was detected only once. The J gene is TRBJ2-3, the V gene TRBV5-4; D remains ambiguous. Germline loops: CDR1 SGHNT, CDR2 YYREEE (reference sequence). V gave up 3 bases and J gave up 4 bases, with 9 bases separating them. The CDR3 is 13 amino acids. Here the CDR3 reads CASSYLYSDTQYF. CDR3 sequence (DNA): TGTGCCAGCAGCTACCTGTACTCAGATACGCAGTATTTT.

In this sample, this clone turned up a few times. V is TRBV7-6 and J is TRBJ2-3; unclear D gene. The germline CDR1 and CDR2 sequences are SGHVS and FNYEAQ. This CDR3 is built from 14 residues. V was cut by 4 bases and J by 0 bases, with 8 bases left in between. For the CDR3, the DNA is TGTGCCAGCAGCTCAGCAGGAAGCACAGATACGCAGTATTTT. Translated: CASSSAGSTDTQYF.

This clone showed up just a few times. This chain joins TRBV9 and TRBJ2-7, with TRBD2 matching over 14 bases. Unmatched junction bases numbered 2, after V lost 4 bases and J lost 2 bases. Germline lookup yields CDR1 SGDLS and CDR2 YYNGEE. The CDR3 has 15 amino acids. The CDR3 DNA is TGTGCCAGCAGCCCGGGACTAGCGGGGGCCTACGAGCAGTACTTC. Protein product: CASSPGLAGAYEQYF.

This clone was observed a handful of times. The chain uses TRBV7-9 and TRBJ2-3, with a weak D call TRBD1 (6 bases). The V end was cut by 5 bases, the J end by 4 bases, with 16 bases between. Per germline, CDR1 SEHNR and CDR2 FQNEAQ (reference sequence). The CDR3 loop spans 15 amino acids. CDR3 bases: TGTGCCAGCAGCATCCCCAGGGGTGAGGCAGATACGCAGTATTTT. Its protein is CASSIPRGEADTQYF.

CDR3 sequence (DNA): TGCGCCAGCAGCCCCATACACTCTGGGGCCAACGTCCTGACTTTC. It specifies CASSPIHSGANVLTF. This sequence joins TRBV4-1 and TRBJ2-6; D not resolved. CDR3 size: 15 residues. Germline V gene data show CDR1 as MGHRA and CDR2 as YSYEKL. Between the trimmed V and J ends, which lost 4 bases and 0 bases, there was a span of 7 bases.

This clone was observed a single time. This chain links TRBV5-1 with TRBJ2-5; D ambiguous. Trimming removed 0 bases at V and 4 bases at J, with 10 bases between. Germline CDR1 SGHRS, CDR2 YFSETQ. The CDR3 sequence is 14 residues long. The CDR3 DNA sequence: TGCGCCAGCAGCTTGGTCGGACCTGGAGAGACCCAGTACTTC. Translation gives CASSLVGPGETQYF.

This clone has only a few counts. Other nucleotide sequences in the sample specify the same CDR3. For the CDR3, the DNA is TGTGCCAGCAGCCCTACAGGTCGGGAGCAGTACTTC. This encodes CASSPTGREQYF. This rearrangement joins TRBV7-9 to TRBJ2-7; possibly TRBD1 for D (5 bases). The length of the CDR3 is 12 residues. Germline V gives CDR1 SEHNR, CDR2 FQNEAQ (reference sequence). Trimming shortened V by 5 bases and J by 7 bases, and 12 bases separated the two germline ends.

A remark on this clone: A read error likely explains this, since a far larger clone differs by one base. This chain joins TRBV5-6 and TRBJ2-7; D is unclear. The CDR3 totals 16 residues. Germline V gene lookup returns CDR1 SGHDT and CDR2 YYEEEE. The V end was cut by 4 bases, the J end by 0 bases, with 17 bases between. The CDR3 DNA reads TGTGCCAGCAGCCCTCGGAGAGTCTCTTTCTCCTACGAGCAGTACTTC. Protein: CASSPRRVSFSYEQYF.

The CDR3 sequence: CAWSVRSTEQYF. The CDR3, as DNA: TGTGCCTGGAGTGTACGGTCAACCGAGCAGTACTTC. V gene TRBV30 combines with J gene TRBJ2-7; D is ambiguous. The CDR3 has 12 amino acids. Trimming took 0 bases from V and 6 from J, leaving 9 bases between them. Germline-derived CDR1 and CDR2 are GTSNPN and SVGIG (reference sequence).

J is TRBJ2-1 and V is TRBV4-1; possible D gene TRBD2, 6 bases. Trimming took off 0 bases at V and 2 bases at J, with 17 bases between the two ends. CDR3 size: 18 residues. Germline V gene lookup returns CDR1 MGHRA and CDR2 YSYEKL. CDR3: CASSQDGGSGGTYNEQFF. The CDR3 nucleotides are TGCGCCAGCAGCCAAGATGGGGGTAGCGGAGGCACCTACAATGAGCAGTTCTTC.

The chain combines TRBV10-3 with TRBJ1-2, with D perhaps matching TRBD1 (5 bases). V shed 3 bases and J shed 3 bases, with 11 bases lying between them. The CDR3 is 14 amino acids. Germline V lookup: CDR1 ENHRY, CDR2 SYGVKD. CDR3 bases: TGTGCCATCAGTGATGAGGGGATCGACTATGGCTACACCTTC. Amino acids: CAISDEGIDYGYTF.

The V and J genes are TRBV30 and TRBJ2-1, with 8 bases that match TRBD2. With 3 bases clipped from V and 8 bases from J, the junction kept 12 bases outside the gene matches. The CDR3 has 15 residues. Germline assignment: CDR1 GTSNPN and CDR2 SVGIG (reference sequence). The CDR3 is CAWRSGGGLVYEQFF. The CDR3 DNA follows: TGTGCCTGGAGGTCCGGAGGGGGACTAGTTTATGAGCAGTTCTTC.